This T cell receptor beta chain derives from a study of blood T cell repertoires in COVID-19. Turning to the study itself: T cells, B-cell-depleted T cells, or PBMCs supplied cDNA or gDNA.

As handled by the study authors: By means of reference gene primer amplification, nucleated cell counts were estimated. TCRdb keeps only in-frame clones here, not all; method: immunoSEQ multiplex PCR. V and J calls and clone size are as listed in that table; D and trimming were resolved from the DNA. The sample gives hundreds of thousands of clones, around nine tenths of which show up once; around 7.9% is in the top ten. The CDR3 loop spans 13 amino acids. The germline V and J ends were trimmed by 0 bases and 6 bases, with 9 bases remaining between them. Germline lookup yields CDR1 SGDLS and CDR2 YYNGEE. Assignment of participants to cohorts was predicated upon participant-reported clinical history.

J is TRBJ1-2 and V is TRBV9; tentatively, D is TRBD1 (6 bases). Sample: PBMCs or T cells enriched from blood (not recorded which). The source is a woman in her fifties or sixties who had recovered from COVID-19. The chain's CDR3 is CASSVVAGDGYTF. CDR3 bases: TGTGCCAGCAGCGTAGTGGCAGGGGATGGCTACACCTTC.